The sequence of this T cell receptor beta chain was determined in a study of a mutant IDH1 vaccine in newly diagnosed glioma. Study-wide background: Radiotherapy alone preceded vaccination by 4-6 weeks; alternatively, vaccination started with temozolomide cycles.

Regarding this clone: Its target is not known.

The V segment lost 7 bases and the J segment 6 bases; nucleotides outside the gene matches: 12. Germline CDR1 LNHDA, CDR2 SQIVND (reference sequence). The CDR3 length is 15 residues. Only in-frame clones appear in the TCRdb table, and some are missing; sequencing was by immunoSEQ multiplex PCR. Among fewer than 35,000 clones, 50% to 60% were seen once, and the ten largest hold approximately 11%. Time point of the sample: week 5, during vaccination. One vaccine dose held 300 ug of mutant IDH1 20-mer peptide and came with topical imiquimod. This clonotype was sampled from a woman aged 18-29 years with glioma. This chain uses TRBV19 with TRBJ1-5; TRBD1 agrees at 7 bases. Sequencing used PBMCs, obtained from a glioma patient whose treatment included an IDH1 peptide vaccine. The CDR3 DNA reads as TGTGCCAGTATACGTGAGGGGGCGCCGGGTCAGCCCCAGCATTTT. Translating gives CASIREGAPGQPQHF.